The rows below give T cell receptor beta chains drawn from one sample of a study of T cell responses to AZD1222 COVID-19 vaccine. Produced via immunoSEQ multiplex PCR; TCRdb's table is partial and in-frame only. The sample yields roughly 120,000 clones, about 88% seen once. Sequenced material: peripheral blood, taken 28 days after the second AZD1222 dose. The receptors here all came from an adult who received the AZD1222 COVID-19 vaccine. CDR3s include the opening cysteine and the closing phenylalanine or tryptophan. D genes are given only for firm matches. Expanded clones are given a class, and other clones once, few, many or no size at all.

>TRBV6-5|NA|TRBJ1-2|NA
TGTGCCAGCACCCCCAGCGGGGACGGCTATGGCTACACCTTC
CASTPSGDGYGYTF
>TRBV27|NA|TRBJ2-3|NA
TGTGCCAGCAGTTTTGGCCGATTGGGTACGCAGTATTTT
CASSFGRLGTQYF
>TRBV4-3|NA|TRBJ1-6|once
TGCGCCAGCAGCCAGCAGGGATATAATTCACCCCTCCACTTT
CASSQQGYNSPLHF
>TRBV4-3|NA|TRBJ1-2|NA
TGCGCCAGCAGCCAAGATCGGGGCTTTAAGAGCTACACCTTC
CASSQDRGFKSYTF
>TRBV30|NA|TRBJ2-4|NA
TGTGCCTGGACCCTCAAAAACATTCAGTACTTC
CAWTLKNIQYF
>TRBV4-1|NA|TRBJ2-7|few
TGCGCCAGCAGCCAGCTCTTCGGACTGCTAACATTCTACGAGCAGTACTTC
CASSQLFGLLTFYEQYF
>TRBV9|NA|TRBJ2-5|NA
TGTGCCAGTTCTCTTACAAGGGGCGAGACCCAGTACTTC
CASSLTRGETQYF
>TRBV3-1/TRBV3-2|NA|TRBJ2-2|NA
TGTGCCAGCAGCCAAGTAGGGCGAGACACCGGGGAGCTGTTTTTT
CASSQVGRDTGELFF
>TRBV28|NA|TRBJ2-1|NA
TGTGCCAGCAGTTTAGGATACCGAGGCGAGCAGTTCTTC
CASSLGYRGEQFF
>TRBV7-2|NA|TRBJ1-2|few
TGTGCCAGCAGCAATCAGCAGGGAGACTATGGCTACACCTTC
CASSNQQGDYGYTF
>TRBV27|NA|TRBJ1-1|NA
TGTGCCAGCAGCCTGGGCACTGAAGCTTTCTTT
CASSLGTEAFF
>TRBV4-3|NA|TRBJ2-1|NA
TGCGCCAGCAGCCAAGATGATTTCAGCGACTACAATGAGCAGTTCTTC
CASSQDDFSDYNEQFF
>TRBV30|NA|TRBJ2-2|few
TGTGCCTGGAATCGACCTGGCGGGGAGCTGTTTTTT
CAWNRPGGELFF
>TRBV9|NA|TRBJ2-1|NA
TGTGCCAGCAGCGGTTATGGGGGGCTCTACAATGAGCAGTTCTTC
CASSGYGGLYNEQFF
>TRBV28|TRBD1|TRBJ1-5|NA
TGTGCCAGCAGCCGATTGATCGACAGGGGAGGCAATCAGCCCCAGCATTTT
CASSRLIDRGGNQPQHF
>TRBV6-4|TRBD1|TRBJ2-3|many
TGTGCCAGCAGTGAGCAGGGGGGCACAGATACGCAGTATTTT
CASSEQGGTDTQYF
>TRBV3-1/TRBV3-2|NA|TRBJ1-2|NA
TGTGCCAGCAGCCCCCCTGGTGGACGAGGGGGGGCCTATGGCTACACCTTC
CASSPPGGRGGAYGYTF